These 24 T cell receptor beta chains came from one sample sequenced in a study of cytomegalovirus exposure and HLA in healthy donors. The PCR ran on 60 Vbeta and 13 Jbeta primers. Repertoires were generated with immunoSEQ multiplex PCR, while TCRdb's copy carries only in-frame clones and drops some. In the table there are about 150,000 clones, 70% to 80% of which are singletons. Sequencing was carried out using PBMCs. The source of these receptors is a man aged 45-65 years in good health and CMV-seropositive.

This sequence joins TRBV5-1 and TRBJ2-7; 7 positions match TRBD2. The V gene end was trimmed by 4 bases and the J gene end by 5 bases; junction bases not matched to a gene: 6. Per germline, CDR1 SGHRS and CDR2 YFSETQ. The CDR3 is 13 residues long. The CDR3 DNA reads TGCGCCAGCAGCGAACTAGCGCCCGACGAGCAGTACTTC. Translating gives CASSELAPDEQYF.

The chain combines TRBV29-1 with TRBJ2-5; perhaps TRBD2 as D (5 bases). The CDR3 runs to 14 residues. The V end was cut by 3 bases, the J end by 5 bases, with 16 bases between. In germline, CDR1 is SQVTM, CDR2 ANQGSEA. The CDR3 coding sequence is TGCAGCGTTGAGCTTCGAGGGAGCCCGGAGACCCAGTACTTC. The encoded protein is CSVELRGSPETQYF.

In its sample, this clone was seen a few times. The V and J genes are TRBV28 and TRBJ2-6, with 9 bases matching TRBD1. Trimming removed 5 bases from V and 3 bases from J; junction bases left unmatched: 20. This CDR3 is built from 21 residues. Germline values: CDR1 MDHEN, CDR2 SYDVKM. This CDR3 is CASSPSGSWTGAVSGANVLTF. In nucleotides, the CDR3 is TGTGCCAGCAGTCCGTCGGGCTCCTGGACAGGGGCGGTCAGTGGGGCCAACGTCCTGACTTTC.

This chain joins TRBV5-1 and TRBJ2-3; D might be TRBD1 (5 bases). The CDR3 has 13 residues. V shed 0 bases and J shed 4 bases, with 6 bases lying between them. Per the germline V gene, CDR1 is SGHRS and CDR2 is YFSETQ. CDR3 sequence: CASSLGGPDTQYF. CDR3 coding DNA: TGCGCCAGCAGCTTGGGGGGCCCAGATACGCAGTATTTT.

In its sample, this clone was seen once. This chain links TRBV10-3 with TRBJ2-7; 9 bases are a match to TRBD1. V dropped 6 bases and J dropped 5; count of bases not matched to a gene: 8. The CDR3 loop spans 14 amino acids. Per germline, CDR1 ENHRY and CDR2 SYGVKD. The CDR3 DNA sequence: TGTGCCATCAGGACCGGACAGGGGACAAACGAGCAGTACTTC. Residues: CAIRTGQGTNEQYF.

The V and J genes are TRBV5-1 and TRBJ1-1, with no clear D. The CDR3 is 14 residues long. In germline, CDR1 is SGHRS, CDR2 YFSETQ. The ends were cut back, 4 bases at V and 4 bases at J, with 14 bases in the middle. CDR3 in DNA: TGCGCCAGCAGCCGAGGCTCTGGTGGCACTGAAGCTTTCTTT. This codes for CASSRGSGGTEAFF.

The chain combines TRBV7-9 with TRBJ2-5; TRBD1 is a possible D gene (5 bases). The germline gives CDR1 SEHNR, CDR2 FQNEAQ (reference sequence). Trimming shortened V by 4 bases and J by 5 bases, and 14 bases separated the two germline ends. This CDR3 spans 14 amino acids. The CDR3 protein is CASSSPQGRETQYF. The CDR3 DNA sequence: TGTGCCAGCAGCTCACCCCAGGGTCGGGAGACCCAGTACTTC.

The chain employs TRBV10-3 and TRBJ2-5; D is perhaps TRBD1 (5 bases). Gene TRBJ2-7 matches the end of the DNA better, so the J call may be wrong. Germline V gives CDR1 ENHRY, CDR2 SYGVKD. This CDR3 comprises 13 residues. CDR3 loop: CASQDRISYEQYF. The CDR3 DNA reads TGTGCCAGCCAAGACAGAATCTCCTACGAGCAGTACTTC.

The rearrangement joins TRBV10-3 to TRBJ1-1; 7 nucleotides line up with TRBD1. V dropped 4 bases and J dropped 1; count of bases not matched to a gene: 6. Germline CDR1 and CDR2: ENHRY and SYGVKD. The CDR3 length is 15 residues. CDR3 protein: CAISVSQGGNTEAFF. As DNA, the CDR3 is TGTGCCATCAGTGTTTCCCAGGGGGGGAACACTGAAGCTTTCTTT.

This chain joins TRBV30 and TRBJ1-5; possible D gene TRBD1, 6 bases. The CDR3 runs 13 residues. V gave up 2 bases and J gave up 6 bases, with 11 bases separating them. Per germline, CDR1 GTSNPN and CDR2 SVGIG (reference sequence). CDR3 in amino acids: CAWSSRGFQPQHF. The CDR3, as DNA: TGTGCCTGGAGTAGCAGGGGATTTCAGCCCCAGCATTTT.

V and J are TRBV28 and TRBJ2-7; D call uncertain. Trimming removed 6 bases at V and 3 bases at J, with 6 bases between. Germline lookup yields CDR1 MDHEN and CDR2 SYDVKM. This CDR3 is built from 11 residues. The CDR3 is CASRPYYEQYF. The CDR3 bases are TGTGCCAGCAGGCCCTACTACGAGCAGTACTTC.

This rearrangement joins TRBV28 to TRBJ2-3; possible D gene TRBD2, 6 bases. CDR1 MDHEN and CDR2 SYDVKM come from the germline V gene. The CDR3 length is 14 residues. The V end lost 2 bases, the J end lost 5 bases, and 11 bases lay between the germline ends. The CDR3 DNA sequence: TGTGCCAGCAGTTTAACCGGGAGACGAGATACGCAGTATTTT. Its protein product is CASSLTGRRDTQYF. Looking up the rest from reference TRBV28 and TRBJ2-3 gives the full variable domain: DVKVTQSSRYLVKRTGEKVFLECVQDMDHENMFWYRQDPGLGLRLIYFSYDVKMKEKGDIPEGYSVSREKKERFSLILESASTNQTSMYLCASSLTGRRDTQYFGPGTRLTVL.

In nucleotides, the CDR3 is TGCGCCAGCAGGATGATGGAGCGAGAGACCCAGTACTTC. Its translation is CASRMMERETQYF. The chain joins TRBV5-1 to TRBJ2-5; no firm D call. The V and J ends lost 5 bases and 4 bases respectively, with 12 bases between them. Germline V lookup: CDR1 SGHRS, CDR2 YFSETQ. This CDR3 region has 13 residues.

The J gene is TRBJ2-5, the V gene TRBV6-5, with 9 bases identical to TRBD1. The CDR3 loop spans 15 amino acids. Trimming removed 4 bases from V and 5 bases from J; junction bases left unmatched: 8. Germline V gene data show CDR1 as MNHEY and CDR2 as SVGAGI. In DNA form, the CDR3 reads TGTGCCAGCAGTTTATCACAGGGGGCGCCGGAGACCCAGTACTTC. Its protein is CASSLSQGAPETQYF.

V is TRBV9 and J is TRBJ2-1; 8 bases are shared with TRBD2. CDR3 size: 17 residues. Germline-derived CDR1 and CDR2 are SGDLS and YYNGEE. V shed 3 bases and J 6 bases; nucleotides not matched to a gene: 14. In nucleotides, the CDR3 is TGTGCCAGCAGCGATGGGTTAGCGGGAACTAATATCAATGAGCAGTTCTTC. Protein product: CASSDGLAGTNINEQFF.

This clone has more than one count but fewer than ten. The CDR3: CASSRRFVAGEGNIQYF. Here the CDR3 DNA reads TGTGCCAGCAGTCGCCGGTTCGTAGCGGGAGAGGGAAACATTCAGTACTTC. The gene calls are TRBV2 and TRBJ2-4; TRBD2 matches at 9 bases. Trimming removed 5 bases from V and 6 bases from J; junction bases left unmatched: 14. CDR1 is SNHLY, CDR2 FYNNEI, per germline. The CDR3 extends over 17 amino acids.

This clone was counted a single time. The rearrangement uses TRBV4-1 and TRBJ1-6, with D possibly being TRBD1 (5 bases). V was trimmed by 6 bases and J by 8 bases, leaving 14 bases between them. Germline V gene lookup returns CDR1 MGHRA and CDR2 YSYEKL. The CDR3 totals 14 residues. The CDR3 DNA reads TGCGCCAGCAGTCCGTGGCAGGGTGATTCACCCCTCCACTTT. Translated: CASSPWQGDSPLHF.

The chain uses TRBV18 and TRBJ2-6; TRBD1 might be the D (5 bases). The V and J ends lost 3 bases and 0 bases respectively, with 9 bases between them. This CDR3 contains 16 residues. The V gene's germline CDR1 is KGHSH and CDR2 LQKENI. CDR3 DNA sequence: TGTGCCAGCTCACCTCAAGGGGCCTCTGGGGCCAACGTCCTGACTTTC. Translated, it gives CASSPQGASGANVLTF.

V and J are TRBV6-5 and TRBJ1-5, with 9 bases identical to TRBD1. The germline V gene has CDR1 MNHEY and CDR2 SVGAGI. The CDR3 totals 13 residues. Trimming at V came to 5 bases and at J to 6 bases, leaving 2 bases not matched to a gene. CDR3: CASSTGGGQPQHF. CDR3 DNA: TGTGCCAGCAGTACAGGGGGCGGTCAGCCCCAGCATTTT.

The chain uses TRBV7-9 and TRBJ2-1, with 12 nucleotides matching TRBD2. The germline V gene has CDR1 SEHNR and CDR2 FQNEAQ (reference sequence). This CDR3 spans 15 amino acids. Trimming took 5 bases from V and 9 from J; bases not matched to a gene: 8. The CDR3: CASSIPTSGSVEQFF. The CDR3 nucleotides are TGTGCCAGCAGCATACCGACTAGCGGGAGTGTTGAGCAGTTCTTC.

This clone was picked up one time. The genes are TRBV28 and TRBJ1-5; 7 positions agree with TRBD1. CDR1 MDHEN and CDR2 SYDVKM come from the germline V gene. V lost 7 bases to trimming and J lost 5 bases; unmatched junction nucleotides: 5. The CDR3 totals 13 residues. This CDR3 is CASNDRVDQPQHF. The CDR3, as DNA: TGTGCCAGCAATGACAGGGTGGATCAGCCCCAGCATTTT.

The table lists this clone with a count of one. V and J are TRBV11-3 and TRBJ1-1; D call uncertain. CDR3 length equals 15 residues. Per germline, CDR1 SGHNT and CDR2 YENEEA. The V end was cut by 4 bases, the J end by 2 bases, with 14 bases between. This CDR3 is CASSSGRTTNTEAFF. The DNA for the CDR3 is TGTGCCAGCAGCTCCGGACGGACTACTAACACTGAAGCTTTCTTT. Looking up the rest from reference TRBV11-3 and TRBJ1-1 gives the full variable domain: EAGVVQSPRYKIIEKKQPVAFWCNPISGHNTLYWYLQNLGQGPELLIRYENEEAVDDSQLPKDRFSAERLKGVDSTLKIQPAELGDSAVYLCASSSGRTTNTEAFFGQGTRLTVV.

This clone appeared a few times. The J gene is TRBJ2-6, the V gene TRBV6-1; TRBD1 is a possible D gene (6 bases). Germline lookup yields CDR1 MNHNS and CDR2 SASEGT. Trimming removed 4 bases at V and 3 bases at J, with 10 bases between. The CDR3 runs 15 residues. The CDR3 region has the DNA TGTGCCAGCAGTGGAACAGGGAGTGGGGCCAACGTCCTGACTTTC. The encoded protein is CASSGTGSGANVLTF.

This chain connects TRBV10-3 to TRBJ1-2, with D possibly matching TRBD1 (6 bases). From germline, CDR1 is ENHRY and CDR2 SYGVKD. V was clipped by 5 bases and J by 5 bases, with 12 bases between them. This CDR3 has 13 amino acids. Written as DNA, the CDR3 is TGTGCCATCAGTCAGAGTAGGGGGTATGGCTACACCTTC. Translation: CAISQSRGYGYTF.